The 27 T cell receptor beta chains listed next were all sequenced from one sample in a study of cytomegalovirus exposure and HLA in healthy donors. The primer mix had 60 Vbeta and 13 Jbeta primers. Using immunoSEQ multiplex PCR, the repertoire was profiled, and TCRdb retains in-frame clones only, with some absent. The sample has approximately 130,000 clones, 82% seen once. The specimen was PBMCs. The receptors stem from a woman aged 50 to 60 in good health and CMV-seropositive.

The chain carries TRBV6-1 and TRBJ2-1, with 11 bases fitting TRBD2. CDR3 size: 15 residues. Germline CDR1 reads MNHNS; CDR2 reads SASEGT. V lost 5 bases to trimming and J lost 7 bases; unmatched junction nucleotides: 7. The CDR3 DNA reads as TGTGCCAGCAGTTCACTAGCGGGAGCGCAGAATGAGCAGTTCTTC. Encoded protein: CASSSLAGAQNEQFF.

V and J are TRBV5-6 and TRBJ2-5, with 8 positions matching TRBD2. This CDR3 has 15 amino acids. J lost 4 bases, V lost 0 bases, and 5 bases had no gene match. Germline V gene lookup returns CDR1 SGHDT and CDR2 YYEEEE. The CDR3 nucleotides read TGTGCCAGCAGCTTGGGGCGGGGGGACCCAGAGACCCAGTACTTC. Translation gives CASSLGRGDPETQYF.

CDR3 region: CASSLPGTGPQETQYF. In DNA form, the CDR3 reads TGTGCCAGCAGTTTACCCGGGACAGGACCCCAAGAGACCCAGTACTTC. This sequence joins TRBV28 and TRBJ2-5; 8 bases match TRBD1. With V trimmed by 2 bases and J by 1 base, 6 bases remained unmatched. The germline gives CDR1 MDHEN, CDR2 SYDVKM. This CDR3 is built from 16 residues.

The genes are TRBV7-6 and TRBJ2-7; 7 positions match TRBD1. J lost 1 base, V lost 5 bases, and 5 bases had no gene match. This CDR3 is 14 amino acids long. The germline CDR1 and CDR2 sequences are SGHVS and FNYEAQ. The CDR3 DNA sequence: TGTGCCAGCAGCCAGGGGGTGGGGTCCTACGAGCAGTACTTC. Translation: CASSQGVGSYEQYF.

The CDR3 coding sequence is TGTGCCAGCAGTCCAACCGGGACAGGGATCCAAGAGACCCAGTACTTC. This encodes CASSPTGTGIQETQYF. The chain uses TRBV5-6 and TRBJ2-5, with 9 nucleotides matching TRBD1. The trim removed 5 bases at V and 1 base at J, leaving 9 bases unmatched. CDR1 is SGHDT, CDR2 YYEEEE, per germline. CDR3 length: 16 residues.

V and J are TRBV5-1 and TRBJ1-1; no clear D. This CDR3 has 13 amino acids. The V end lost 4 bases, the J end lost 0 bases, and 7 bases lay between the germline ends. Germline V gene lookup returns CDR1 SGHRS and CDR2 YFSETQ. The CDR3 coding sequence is TGCGCCAGCAGCAGGACTGTGAACACTGAAGCTTTCTTT. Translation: CASSRTVNTEAFF.

The CDR3 spells CASSLDRAGELFF. CDR3 sequence (DNA): TGCGCCAGCAGCTTGGACAGGGCCGGGGAGCTGTTTTTT. V gene TRBV5-1 combines with J gene TRBJ2-2, with D perhaps TRBD1 (6 bases). Germline assignment: CDR1 SGHRS and CDR2 YFSETQ. The V end lost 0 bases, the J end lost 6 bases, and 6 bases lay between the germline ends. The CDR3 loop spans 13 amino acids. Variable domain in full (rest from reference TRBV5-1 and TRBJ2-2): KAGVTQTPRYLIKTRGQQVTLSCSPISGHRSVSWYQQTPGQGLQFLFEYFSETQRNKGNFPGRFSGRQFSNSRSEMNVSTLELGDSALYLCASSLDRAGELFFGEGSRLTVL.

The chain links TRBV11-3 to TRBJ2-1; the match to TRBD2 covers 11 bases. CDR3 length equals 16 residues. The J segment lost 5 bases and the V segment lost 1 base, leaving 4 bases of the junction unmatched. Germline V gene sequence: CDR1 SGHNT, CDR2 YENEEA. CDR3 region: CASSLAGTSGHNEQFF. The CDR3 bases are TGTGCCAGCAGCTTAGCCGGGACTAGCGGTCACAATGAGCAGTTCTTC.

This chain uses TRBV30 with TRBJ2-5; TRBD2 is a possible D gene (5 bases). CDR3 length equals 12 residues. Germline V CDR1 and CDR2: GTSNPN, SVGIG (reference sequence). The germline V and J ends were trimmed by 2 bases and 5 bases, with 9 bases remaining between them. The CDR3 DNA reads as TGTGCCTGGAGTCCGGGGTTGGAGACCCAGTACTTC. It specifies CAWSPGLETQYF.

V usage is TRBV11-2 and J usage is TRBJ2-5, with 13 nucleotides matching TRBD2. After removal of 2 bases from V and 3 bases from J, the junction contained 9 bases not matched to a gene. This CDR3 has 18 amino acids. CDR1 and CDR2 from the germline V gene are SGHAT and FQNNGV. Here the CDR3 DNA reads TGTGCCAGCAGCTTAAAGGCGACCGGACTAGCGGGGGAAGAGACCCAGTACTTC. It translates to CASSLKATGLAGEETQYF.

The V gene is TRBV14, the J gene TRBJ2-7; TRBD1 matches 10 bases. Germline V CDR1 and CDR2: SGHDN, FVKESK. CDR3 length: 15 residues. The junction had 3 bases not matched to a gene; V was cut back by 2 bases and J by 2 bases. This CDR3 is CASSQWGQGTYEQYF. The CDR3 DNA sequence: TGTGCCAGCAGCCAATGGGGACAGGGGACCTACGAGCAGTACTTC.

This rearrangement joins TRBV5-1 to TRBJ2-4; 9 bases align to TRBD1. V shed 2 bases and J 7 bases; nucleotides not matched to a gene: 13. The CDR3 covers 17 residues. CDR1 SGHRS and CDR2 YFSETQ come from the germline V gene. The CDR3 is CASSFGDREGFGNIQYF. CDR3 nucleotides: TGCGCCAGCAGCTTTGGGGACAGGGAGGGGTTCGGGAACATTCAGTACTTC.

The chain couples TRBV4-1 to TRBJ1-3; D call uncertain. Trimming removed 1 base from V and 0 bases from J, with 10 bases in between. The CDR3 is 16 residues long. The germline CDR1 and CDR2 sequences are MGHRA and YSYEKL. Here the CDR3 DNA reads TGCGCCAGCAGCCAAGCACAGCTCATCTCTGGAAACACCATATATTTT. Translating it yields CASSQAQLISGNTIYF.

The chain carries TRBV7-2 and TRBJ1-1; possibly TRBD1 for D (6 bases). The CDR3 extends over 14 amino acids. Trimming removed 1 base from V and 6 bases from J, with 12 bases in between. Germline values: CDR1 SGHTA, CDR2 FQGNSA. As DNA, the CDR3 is TGTGCCAGCAGCTTAGGTCGACAGGCCGCTGAAGCTTTCTTT. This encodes CASSLGRQAAEAFF.

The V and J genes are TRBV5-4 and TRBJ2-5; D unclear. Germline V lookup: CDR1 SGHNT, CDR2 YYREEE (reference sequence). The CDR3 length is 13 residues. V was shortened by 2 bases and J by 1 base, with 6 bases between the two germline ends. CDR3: CASSFPFQETQYF. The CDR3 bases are TGTGCCAGCAGCTTCCCATTCCAAGAGACCCAGTACTTC.

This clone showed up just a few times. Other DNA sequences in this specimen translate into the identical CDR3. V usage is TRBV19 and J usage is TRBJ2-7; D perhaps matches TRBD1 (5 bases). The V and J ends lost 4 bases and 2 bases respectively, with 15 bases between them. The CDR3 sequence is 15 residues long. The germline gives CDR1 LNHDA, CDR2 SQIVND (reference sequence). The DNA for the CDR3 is TGTGCCAGTAGTACCACGACAGAGCCGGCCTACGAGCAGTACTTC. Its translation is CASSTTTEPAYEQYF.

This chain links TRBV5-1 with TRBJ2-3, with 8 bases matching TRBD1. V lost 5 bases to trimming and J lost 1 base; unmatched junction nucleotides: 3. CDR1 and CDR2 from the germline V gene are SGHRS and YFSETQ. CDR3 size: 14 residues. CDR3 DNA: TGCGCCAGCAGGTCGGGACAGGGCACAGATACGCAGTATTTT. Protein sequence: CASRSGQGTDTQYF.

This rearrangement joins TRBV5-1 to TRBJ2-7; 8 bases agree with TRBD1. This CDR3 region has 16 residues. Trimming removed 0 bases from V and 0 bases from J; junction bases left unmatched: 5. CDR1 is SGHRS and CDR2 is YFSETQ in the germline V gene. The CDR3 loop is CASSLAAGGSSYEQYF. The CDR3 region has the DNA TGCGCCAGCAGCTTGGCCGCAGGGGGCAGCTCCTACGAGCAGTACTTC.

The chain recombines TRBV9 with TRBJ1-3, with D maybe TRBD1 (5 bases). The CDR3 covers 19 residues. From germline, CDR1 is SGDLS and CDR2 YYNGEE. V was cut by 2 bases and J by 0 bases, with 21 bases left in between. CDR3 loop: CASSVPPRQQYLSGNTIYF. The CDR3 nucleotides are TGTGCCAGCAGCGTCCCCCCACGACAGCAGTATCTCTCTGGAAACACCATATATTTT.

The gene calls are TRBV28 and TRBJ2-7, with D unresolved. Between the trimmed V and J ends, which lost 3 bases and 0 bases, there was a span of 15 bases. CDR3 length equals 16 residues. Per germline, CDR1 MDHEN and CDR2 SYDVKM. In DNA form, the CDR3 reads TGTGCCAGCAGTTTGCGGAGTGTTACGCTCTCCTACGAGCAGTACTTC. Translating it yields CASSLRSVTLSYEQYF.

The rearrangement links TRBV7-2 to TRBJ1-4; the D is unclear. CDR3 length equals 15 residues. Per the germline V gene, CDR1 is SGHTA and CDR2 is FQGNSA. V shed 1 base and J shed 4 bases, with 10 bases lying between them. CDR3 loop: CASSLGYRYNEKLFF. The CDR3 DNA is TGTGCCAGCAGCTTAGGGTATAGATATAATGAAAAACTGTTTTTT.

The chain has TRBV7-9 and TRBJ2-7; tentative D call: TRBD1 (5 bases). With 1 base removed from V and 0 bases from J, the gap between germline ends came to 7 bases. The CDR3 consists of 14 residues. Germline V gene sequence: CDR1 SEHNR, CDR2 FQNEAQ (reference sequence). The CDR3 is CASSLEGNSYEQYF. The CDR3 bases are TGTGCCAGCAGCTTAGAGGGGAACTCCTACGAGCAGTACTTC.

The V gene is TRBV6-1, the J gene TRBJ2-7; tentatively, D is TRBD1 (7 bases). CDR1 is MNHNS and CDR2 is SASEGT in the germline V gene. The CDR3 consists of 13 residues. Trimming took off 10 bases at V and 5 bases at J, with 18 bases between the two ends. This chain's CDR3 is CATLRQGGHEQYF. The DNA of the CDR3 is TGTGCCACCCTCAGACAGGGAGGCCACGAGCAGTACTTC.

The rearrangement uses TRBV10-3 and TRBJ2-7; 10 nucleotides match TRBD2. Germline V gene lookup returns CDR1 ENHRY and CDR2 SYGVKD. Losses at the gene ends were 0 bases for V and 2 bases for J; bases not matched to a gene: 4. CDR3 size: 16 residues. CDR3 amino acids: CAISESSSGGAYEQYF. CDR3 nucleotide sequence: TGTGCCATCAGTGAGTCGTCTAGCGGGGGCGCCTACGAGCAGTACTTC.

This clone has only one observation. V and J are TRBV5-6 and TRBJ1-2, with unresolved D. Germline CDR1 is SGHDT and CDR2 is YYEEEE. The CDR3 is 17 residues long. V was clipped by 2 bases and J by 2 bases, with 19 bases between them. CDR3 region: CASSFVSPAGGNYGYTF. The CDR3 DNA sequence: TGTGCCAGCAGCTTCGTGTCGCCCGCCGGAGGGAACTATGGCTACACCTTC.

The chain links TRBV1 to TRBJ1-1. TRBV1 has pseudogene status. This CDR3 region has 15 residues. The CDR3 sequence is CTSSQDKGVMTEAFF. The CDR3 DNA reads TGCACCAGCAGCCAAGATAAGGGAGTGATGACTGAAGCTTTCTTT.

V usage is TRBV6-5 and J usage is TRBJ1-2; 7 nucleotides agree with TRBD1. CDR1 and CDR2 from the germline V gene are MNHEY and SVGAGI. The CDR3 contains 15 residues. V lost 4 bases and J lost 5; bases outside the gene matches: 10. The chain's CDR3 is CASSSADRDLYGYTF. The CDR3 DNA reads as TGTGCCAGCAGTTCCGCCGACAGGGACTTGTATGGCTACACCTTC.